This T cell receptor (beta chain) was recorded in a study of blood T cell repertoires in COVID-19 (dated by TCRdb to 2019 to 2021). Concerning the study at large: Samples covering the acute and convalescent phases of COVID-19 were provided by collaborators in the United States, Italy and Spain. The prospective study material was composed of cDNA or gDNA derived from T cells, B-cell-depleted T cells, or PBMCs. Subjects who had been exposed to COVID-19, were actively infected with it, or had recovered from it provided the deeply sampled blood TCRbeta repertoires that made up the dataset. The repertoires were released in a freely available public database meant as a resource for research on the immune response to SARS-CoV-2. Samples were obtained from the ongoing ImmuneRACE study (first 160 participants) and from 1,200 or so subjects provided by 6 global collaborators. Sample metadata almost always included a de-identified subject ID, COVID-19 status, age in years and sex. HLA class I and class II types, where available, came from metadata supplied by the sample provider rather than from assay-based typing.

The germline V gene provides CDR1 SGHRS and CDR2 YFSETQ. The CDR3 numbers 13 residues from cysteine through phenylalanine. The read is trimmed to its CDR3 DNA, 39 bases read in frame from base 1. V is reduced by 4 bases and J by 2 bases, leaving a spacing of 9 bases between them. The immunoSEQ Assay, a bias-controlled multiplex PCR, was used to amplify TCRbeta CDR3 regions from genomic DNA. Turning to the authors' computational methods: The number of nucleated cells in each sample was estimated from the amplification of reference gene primers within the assay. To quantify the absolute abundance of each unique TCRbeta CDR3 rearrangement, sequence reads were collapsed and filtered. Productive Simpson clonality was computed per sample as the square root of Simpson's diversity index over productive rearrangements. The table comes from immuneACCESS by way of TCRdb, which keeps in-frame sequences with V and J called. Part of the clones is missing from these tables; in studies checked, under half for an unresolved V gene and the rest for unknown reasons. That table is the source of V, J and clone size, and D and trimming were worked out from the DNA. This sample is represented by around 87,000 clones; 90% of them were singletons. Around 1.5% of the sample is held by the ten biggest clonotypes.

The investigation overall reported the following: How much clinical and demographic metadata was included differed by source and by participant, and the metadata was provided uncurated.

Each collaborating institution followed its own protocols to collect whole blood in K2EDTA tubes. For TCRbeta analysis, collaborators shipped samples in one of three forms: frozen whole blood, isolated PBMCs, or DNA extracted from either of those sample types. For this clone: Its specific antigen is unknown. Nothing much larger sits one base from this clone, and base qualities are not available. Other DNA sequences in this sample translate to the same CDR3.

The V and J segments used are TRBV5-1 and TRBJ1-2; the D segment could be TRBD1, given 5 matching bases. This receptor was obtained from a human donor with active COVID-19. The donor label of this sample is uncertain. Sequencing was performed on peripheral blood. The DNA is TGCGCCAGCAGCCTGGGACTAAACTATGGCTACACCTTC. The translation is CASSLGLNYGYTF.